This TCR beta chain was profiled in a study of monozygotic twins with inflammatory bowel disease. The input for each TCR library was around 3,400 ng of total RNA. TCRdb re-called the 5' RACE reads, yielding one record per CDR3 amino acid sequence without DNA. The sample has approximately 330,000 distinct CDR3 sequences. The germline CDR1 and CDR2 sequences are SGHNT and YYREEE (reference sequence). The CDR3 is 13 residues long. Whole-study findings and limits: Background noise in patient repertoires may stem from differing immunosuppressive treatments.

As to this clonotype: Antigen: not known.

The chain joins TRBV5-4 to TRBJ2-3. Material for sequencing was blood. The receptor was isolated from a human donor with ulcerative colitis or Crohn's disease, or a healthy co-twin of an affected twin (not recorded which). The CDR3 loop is CASSPRMADTQYF.